This T cell receptor (beta chain) was observed in a study of cytomegalovirus exposure and HLA in healthy donors. Overall study context: Approximately 190 million T cells yielded 117 million unique TCR beta sequences, as an earlier analysis found.

60 Vbeta and 13 Jbeta primers were used in PCR. Sequencing was performed with immunoSEQ multiplex PCR; in TCRdb, only in-frame clones are kept and a portion is missing. The data show 170,000 or so clones, 86% seen once. Points on this clone: What it recognizes is unknown.

Study-wide results and caveats: Later examination showed HLA-associated TCR beta chains had greater clonal expansion than equally common others. Confirmation in vitro established that a few CMV-associated chains were specific for CMV antigens.

CDR1 is SGHRS and CDR2 is YFSETQ in the germline V gene. Trimming shortened V by 0 bases and J by 0 bases, and 9 bases separated the two germline ends. The length of the CDR3 is 15 residues. This TCR was sampled from a woman aged 18-29 years in good health and CMV-seronegative. Material for sequencing was PBMCs. The chain joins TRBV5-1 to TRBJ1-1, with D uncertain. The CDR3 reads CASSLAGIMNTEAFF. CDR3 DNA: TGCGCCAGCAGCTTGGCCGGGATTATGAACACTGAAGCTTTCTTT.